A selection of T cell receptor beta chains follows, all from one sample in a study of neurological immune-mediated disorders. TCRdb reprocessed the 5' RACE reads with MiXCR, giving one entry per CDR3 protein. This table holds about 49,000 distinct CDR3 sequences, more than 8.5% found once. Material for sequencing was PBMCs. The receptor source for this set is a woman in her thirties or forties in good health. CDR3s include the opening cysteine and the closing phenylalanine or tryptophan. D genes are given only for firm matches. Some rows have no size entry. The others give once, few or many, or a class for an expanded clone.

>16|NA|TRBJ2-7|TRBV5-1|TRBD2
CASSSPPGLDLYEQYF
TGCGCCAGCAGCTCCCCACCGGGACTAGACCTCTACGAGCAGTACTTC
>15|many|TRBJ2-3|TRBV6-4|TRBD1
CASSEGTGVADTQYF
TGTGCCAGCAGCGAAGGGACAGGGGTTGCCGATACGCAGTATTTT
>14|many|TRBJ2-4|TRBV5-1|TRBD2
CASSLAGGKNIQYF
TGCGCCAGCAGCTTAGCGGGGGGCAAAAACATTCAGTACTTC
>15|many|TRBJ1-5|TRBV10-3|NA
CAIRAGTEGNQPQHF
TGTGCCATCAGAGCCGGGACGGAGGGCAATCAGCCCCAGCATTTT
>16|many|TRBJ2-1|TRBV20-1|NA
CSARSGRSGSYNEQFF
TGCAGTGCTAGAAGTGGTCGGTCAGGGTCCTACAATGAGCAGTTCTTC
>14|many|TRBJ1-4|TRBV5-1|NA
CASSQNGIYEKLFF
TGCGCCAGCAGCCAAAACGGGATCTATGAAAAACTGTTTTTT
>13|many|TRBJ2-7|TRBV5-8|TRBD2
CASSFEREGEQYF
TGTGCCAGCAGCTTCGAGCGGGAGGGCGAGCAGTACTTC
>15|many|TRBJ1-1|TRBV4-3|NA
CASSLVDRLNTEAFF
TGCGCCAGCAGCCTTGTCGACAGGCTGAACACTGAAGCTTTCTTT
>13|many|TRBJ2-6|TRBV7-2|NA
CASSFFGANVLTF
TGTGCCAGCAGCTTCTTCGGGGCCAACGTCCTGACTTTC
>16|many|TRBJ2-3|TRBV7-2|NA
CASSLALAISTDTQYF
TGTGCCAGCAGCTTAGCTCTCGCTATAAGCACAGATACGCAGTATTTT
>15|many|TRBJ1-2|TRBV5-4|TRBD1
CASSGTQGAGYGYTF
TGTGCCAGCAGCGGAACACAGGGGGCGGGGTATGGCTACACCTTC
>12|many|TRBJ2-1|TRBV10-1|NA
CASKGGNNEQFF
TGCGCGAGCAAGGGCGGTAACAATGAGCAGTTCTTC
>16|many|TRBJ2-3|TRBV20-1|TRBD2
CSARDWSGSGTDTQYF
TGCAGTGCTAGAGACTGGAGCGGGAGCGGCACAGATACGCAGTATTTT
>15|NA|TRBJ2-1|TRBV12-3/TRBV12-4|NA
CASSLGRVSYNEQFF
TGTGCCAGCAGTTTGGGCAGGGTCTCCTACAATGAGCAGTTCTTC
>14|NA|TRBJ2-7|TRBV10-3|TRBD2
CAIGGLAETYEQYF
TGTGCCATCGGGGGACTAGCGGAGACCTACGAGCAGTACTTC
>14|medium-sized|TRBJ1-1|TRBV5-1|NA
CATASGQPNTEAFF
TGCGCCACAGCATCCGGACAGCCGAACACTGAAGCTTTCTTT
>14|many|TRBJ1-2|TRBV7-2|NA
CASSSYRANYGYTF
TGTGCCAGCAGCTCCTATCGAGCTAACTATGGCTACACCTTC
>13|many|TRBJ2-5|TRBV5-1|NA
CASSYRKEETQYF
TGCGCCAGCAGCTACAGGAAGGAAGAGACCCAGTACTTC
>15|few|TRBJ1-2|TRBV6-1|NA
CASSEYRVTNYGYTF
TGTGCCAGCAGTGAATACAGGGTTACTAACTATGGCTACACCTTC
>15|NA|TRBJ2-3|TRBV7-2|TRBD2
CASSPPGGAGDTQYF
TGTGCCAGCAGCCCCCCCGGGGGGGCTGGAGATACGCAGTATTTT
>16|many|TRBJ2-1|TRBV7-3|TRBD2
CASSLMSAGGGDEQFF
TGTGCCAGCAGCTTAATGTCCGCGGGAGGGGGCGATGAGCAGTTCTTC
>11|many|TRBJ1-1|TRBV7-9|NA
CASSGKNQAFF
TGTGCCAGCAGCGGGAAGAACCAAGCTTTCTTT
>11|many|TRBJ2-1|TRBV20-1|NA
CSAAGYNEQFF
TGCAGTGCTGCGGGGTACAATGAGCAGTTCTTC
>13|few|TRBJ2-5|TRBV5-5|NA
CASSLRGSETQYF
TGTGCCAGCAGCCTCCGCGGTTCAGAGACCCAGTACTTC
>16|many|TRBJ2-5|TRBV5-1|TRBD2
CASSLGGLAAQETQYF
TGCGCCAGCAGCTTGGGGGGACTAGCGGCACAAGAGACCCAGTACTTC
>13|many|TRBJ1-1|TRBV24-1|TRBD1
CATSDDRVVGAFF
TGTGCCACCAGTGATGACAGGGTCGTAGGAGCTTTCTTT
>14|many|TRBJ2-7|TRBV10-2|TRBD2
CASSEAGTSYEQYF
TGCGCCAGCAGTGAAGCGGGGACCTCCTACGAGCAGTACTTC
>15|many|TRBJ2-7|TRBV5-1|TRBD2
CASSVLAGPYYEQYF
TGCGCCAGCAGCGTTCTAGCGGGACCCTACTACGAGCAGTACTTC
>16|many|TRBJ1-2|TRBV7-2|NA
CASSLSAQGIDYGYTF
TGTGCCAGCAGCTTATCAGCACAGGGTATTGACTATGGCTACACCTTC
>12|many|TRBJ2-1|TRBV27|NA
CASSSDQIQQFF
TGTGCCAGCAGTTCGGACCAAATTCAGCAGTTCTTC
>15|NA|TRBJ2-7|TRBV9|TRBD1
CASSVEGQGSPVQYF
TGTGCCAGCAGCGTAGAGGGACAGGGGTCCCCGGTACAGTACTTC
>17|many|TRBJ1-1|TRBV5-6|NA
CASSFRKGADRNTEAFF
TGTGCCAGCAGCTTTAGAAAAGGGGCCGACCGGAACACTGAAGCTTTCTTT
>13|many|TRBJ1-1|TRBV5-1|NA
CASSPGQYTEAFF
TGCGCCAGCAGCCCTGGACAGTACACTGAAGCTTTCTTT
>11|many|TRBJ1-2|TRBV20-1|NA
CSADGRDGYTF
TGCAGTGCAGACGGACGGGACGGCTACACCTTC
>16|many|TRBJ1-4|TRBV3-1|NA
CASSRGGPGAREKLFF
TGTGCCAGCAGCCGGGGAGGTCCAGGGGCCCGAGAAAAACTGTTTTTT
>12|many|TRBJ2-1|TRBV20-1|NA
CSAGASYNEQFF
TGCAGTGCTGGAGCTAGCTACAATGAGCAGTTCTTC
>15|many|TRBJ1-1|TRBV12-3/TRBV12-4|NA
CASSLESPLYTEAFF
TGTGCCAGCAGTTTAGAGTCACCGCTCTACACTGAAGCTTTCTTT
>15|NA|TRBJ1-5|TRBV5-1|NA
CASSFSPGGNQPQHF
TGCGCCAGCAGCTTTTCCCCCGGAGGCAATCAGCCCCAGCATTTT
>12|NA|TRBJ1-5|TRBV7-2|NA
CASNFPSQPQHF
TGTGCCAGCAACTTTCCCAGTCAGCCCCAGCATTTT
>16|many|TRBJ1-3|TRBV7-2|NA
CASSLGSRVSGNTIYF
TGTGCCAGCAGCTTAGGATCCCGGGTCTCTGGAAACACCATATATTTT
>12|NA|TRBJ1-1|TRBV20-1|NA
CSVPRGGTEAFF
TGCAGTGTCCCAAGGGGGGGTACTGAAGCTTTCTTT